These 2 T cell receptor beta chains share one sample of origin, sequenced in a study of T cell repertoires in cytomegalovirus infection. TCRdb used MiXCR to reprocess the reads, holding one entry per CDR3 protein. The top ten hold about 15% of the sample, which has fewer than 300,000 distinct CDR3 sequences, about a quarter seen once. What was sequenced was PBMCs. These receptors all stem from a human donor in good health (CMV status not recorded). Some clones in this sample may be carry-over from other donors' samples.

The chain recombines TRBV28 with TRBJ2-1, with a tentative D call TRBD2 (5 bases). V was pared by 6 bases and J by 4 bases, with 13 bases between. CDR1 MDHEN and CDR2 SYDVKM come from the germline V gene. The CDR3 has 14 amino acids. This CDR3 reads CASRSRSEYNEQFF. The CDR3 DNA follows: TGTGCCAGCAGATCCCGTAGCGAGTACAATGAGCAGTTCTTC.

The CDR3 nucleotides read TGTGCCAGTAGTTTCGGACAGGGTACCGCCGGGGAGCTGTTTTTT. Translated: CASSFGQGTAGELFF. The rearrangement joins TRBV19 to TRBJ2-2; 8 bases map to TRBD1. The V gene end was trimmed by 5 bases and the J gene end by 6 bases; junction bases not matched to a gene: 8. CDR3 size: 15 residues. In germline, CDR1 is LNHDA, CDR2 SQIVND (reference sequence).